This TCR beta chain appears in the sequencing data of a study of T-cell reconstitution after alpha-beta-depleted transplantation in children. Only a few counts were recorded for this clonotype. A library of TCRbeta sequences, prepared with unique molecular identifiers, was generated. One entry per CDR3 protein results from TCRdb running MiXCR on the PCR reads. The table shows over 300,000 distinct CDR3 sequences, with about a tenth occurring only once. CDR3 length equals 16 residues. The ends lost 0 bases at V and 5 bases at J; junction bases unmatched: 9. The V gene's germline CDR1 is SGHKS and CDR2 YYEKEE (reference sequence).

Source: PBMCs from the stem cell graft donor, taken from the stem cell graft. This TCR was sampled from a human donor who donated a stem cell graft to a child with acute lymphoblastic leukemia. The chain uses TRBV5-5 and TRBJ1-2; 8 bases line up with TRBD1. CDR3 DNA sequence: TGTGCCAGCAGCTTGGAAGACAGGGGACCGGATTATGGCTACACCTTC. This sequence encodes CASSLEDRGPDYGYTF.